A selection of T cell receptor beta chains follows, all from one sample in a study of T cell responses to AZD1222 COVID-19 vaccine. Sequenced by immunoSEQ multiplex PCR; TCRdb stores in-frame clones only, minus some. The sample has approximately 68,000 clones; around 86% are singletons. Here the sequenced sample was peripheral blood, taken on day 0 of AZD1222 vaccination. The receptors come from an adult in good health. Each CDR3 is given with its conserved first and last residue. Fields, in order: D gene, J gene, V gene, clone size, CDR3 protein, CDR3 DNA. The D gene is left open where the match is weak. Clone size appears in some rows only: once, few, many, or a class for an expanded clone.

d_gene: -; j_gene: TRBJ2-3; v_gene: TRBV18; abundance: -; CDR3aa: CASSPTDTQYF; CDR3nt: TGTGCCAGCTCACCGACAGATACGCAGTATTTT
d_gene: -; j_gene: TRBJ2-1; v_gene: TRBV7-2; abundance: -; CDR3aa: CASSLGEIAWRYDEQFF; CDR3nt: TGTGCCAGCAGCTTAGGTGAGATAGCGTGGAGGTACGATGAGCAGTTCTTC
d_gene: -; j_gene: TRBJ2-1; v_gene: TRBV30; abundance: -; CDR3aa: CAWSVLEDYEQFF; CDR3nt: TGTGCCTGGAGTGTCCTGGAGGACTATGAGCAGTTCTTC
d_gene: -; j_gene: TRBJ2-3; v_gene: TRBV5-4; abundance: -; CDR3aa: CASSSGSTDTQYF; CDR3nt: TGTGCCAGCAGCTCAGGATCAACAGATACGCAGTATTTT
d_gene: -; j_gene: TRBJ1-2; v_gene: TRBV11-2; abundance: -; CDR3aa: CASTISDGSNYGYTF; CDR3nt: TGTGCCAGCACCATTAGCGACGGGTCTAACTATGGCTACACCTTC
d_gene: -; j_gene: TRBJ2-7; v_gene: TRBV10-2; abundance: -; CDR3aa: CASMRQVSTYEQYF; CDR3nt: TGCGCCAGCATGAGACAGGTTTCTACCTACGAGCAGTACTTC
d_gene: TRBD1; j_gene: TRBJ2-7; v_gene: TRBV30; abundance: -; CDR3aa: CAWSTGGNTYEQYF; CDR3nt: TGTGCCTGGAGTACAGGGGGCAACACCTACGAGCAGTACTTC
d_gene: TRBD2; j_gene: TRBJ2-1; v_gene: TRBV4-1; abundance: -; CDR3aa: CASSHTSGTYNEQFF; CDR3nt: TGCGCCAGCAGCCATACTAGCGGAACCTACAATGAGCAGTTCTTC
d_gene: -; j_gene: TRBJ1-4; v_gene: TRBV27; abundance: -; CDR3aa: CASSFSSTRVPLFF; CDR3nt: TGTGCCAGCAGTTTTTCCTCAACCAGGGTTCCGCTGTTTTTT
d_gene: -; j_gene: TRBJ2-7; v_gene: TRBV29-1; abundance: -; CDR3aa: CSVWDFPSYEQYF; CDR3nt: TGCAGCGTGTGGGATTTTCCCTCCTACGAGCAGTACTTC
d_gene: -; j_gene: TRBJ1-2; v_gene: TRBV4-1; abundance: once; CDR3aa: CASSQATGTRVYGYTF; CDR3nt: TGCGCCAGCAGCCAGGCAACCGGGACACGGGTTTATGGCTACACCTTC
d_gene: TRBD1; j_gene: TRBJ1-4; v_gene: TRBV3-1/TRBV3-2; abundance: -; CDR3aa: CASTSGTGNEKLFF; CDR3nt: TGTGCCAGCACATCCGGGACAGGGAACGAAAAACTGTTTTTT
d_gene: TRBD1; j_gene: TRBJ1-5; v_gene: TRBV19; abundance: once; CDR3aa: CASQQGQPQHF; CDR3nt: TGTGCCAGCCAACAGGGGCAGCCCCAGCATTTT
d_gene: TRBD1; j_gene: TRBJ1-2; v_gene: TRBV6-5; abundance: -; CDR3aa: CASGFRTGVGYTF; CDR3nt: TGTGCCAGCGGATTCCGGACAGGGGTTGGCTACACCTTC
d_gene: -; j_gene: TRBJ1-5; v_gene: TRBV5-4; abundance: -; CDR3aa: CASSWEKRVFQDQPQHF; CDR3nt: TGTGCCAGCAGCTGGGAGAAACGGGTCTTCCAGGATCAGCCCCAGCATTTT
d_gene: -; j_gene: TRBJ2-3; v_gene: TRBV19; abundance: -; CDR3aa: CASSTRTGTDTQYF; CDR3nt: TGTGCCAGTAGTACGCGGACAGGCACAGATACGCAGTATTTT
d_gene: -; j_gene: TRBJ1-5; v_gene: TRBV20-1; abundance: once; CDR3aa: CSASGYYGQLNQPQHF; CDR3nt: TGCAGTGCTAGTGGCTATTACGGACAGCTCAATCAGCCCCAGCATTTT
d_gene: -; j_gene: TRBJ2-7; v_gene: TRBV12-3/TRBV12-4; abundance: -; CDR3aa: CASSLSPLAEQYF; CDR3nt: TGTGCCAGCAGTTTATCCCCCCTGGCCGAGCAGTACTTC
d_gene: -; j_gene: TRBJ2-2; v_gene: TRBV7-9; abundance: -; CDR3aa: CASSLVLNTGELFF; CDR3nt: TGTGCCAGCAGCTTAGTTTTGAACACCGGGGAGCTGTTTTTT
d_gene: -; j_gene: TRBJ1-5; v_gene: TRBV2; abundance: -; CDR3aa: CASSDRAGQPQHF; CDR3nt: TGTGCCAGCAGTGACAGGGCGGGTCAGCCCCAGCATTTT
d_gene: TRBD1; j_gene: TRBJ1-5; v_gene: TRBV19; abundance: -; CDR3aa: CASRGQTYSNQPQHF; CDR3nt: TGTGCCAGTAGGGGACAGACATATAGCAATCAGCCCCAGCATTTT
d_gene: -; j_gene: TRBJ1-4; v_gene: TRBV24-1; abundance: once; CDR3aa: CATSASDGRENEKLFF; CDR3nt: TGTGCCACCAGTGCTTCCGACGGGCGAGAAAATGAAAAACTGTTTTTT
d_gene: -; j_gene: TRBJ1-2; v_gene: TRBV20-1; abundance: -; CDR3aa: CSATNLRVPPF; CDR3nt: TGCAGTGCTACTAACCTCAGGGTCCCACCCTTC
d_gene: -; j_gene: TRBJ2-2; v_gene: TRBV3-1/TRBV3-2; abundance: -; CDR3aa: CASSQPDRAGELFF; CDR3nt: TGTGCCAGCAGCCAGCCCGACAGAGCCGGGGAGCTGTTTTTT
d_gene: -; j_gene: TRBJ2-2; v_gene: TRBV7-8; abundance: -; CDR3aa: CASSSWTANTGELFF; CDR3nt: TGTGCCAGCAGCTCCTGGACGGCGAACACCGGGGAGCTGTTTTTT
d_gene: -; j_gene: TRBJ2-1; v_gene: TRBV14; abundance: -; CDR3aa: CASSQTRLRFF; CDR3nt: TGTGCCAGCAGCCAAACCAGGCTACGGTTCTTC
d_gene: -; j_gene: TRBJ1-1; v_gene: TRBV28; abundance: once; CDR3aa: CASRRGANTEAFF; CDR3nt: TGTGCCAGCAGGCGGGGGGCGAACACTGAAGCTTTCTTT
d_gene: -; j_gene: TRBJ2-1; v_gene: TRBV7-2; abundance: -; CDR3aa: CASSPPSIPDEQFF; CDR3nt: TGTGCCAGCAGCCCCCCGTCGATTCCGGATGAGCAGTTCTTC
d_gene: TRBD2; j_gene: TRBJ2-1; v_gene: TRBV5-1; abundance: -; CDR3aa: CASSAGLAGGRSYNEQFF; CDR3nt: TGCGCCAGCAGCGCGGGACTAGCGGGGGGGCGTTCCTACAATGAGCAGTTCTTC
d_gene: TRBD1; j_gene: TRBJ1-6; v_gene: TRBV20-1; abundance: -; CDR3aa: CSASTDREDSSPLHF; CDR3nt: TGCAGTGCTAGTACCGACAGGGAAGATAGTTCACCCCTCCACTTT
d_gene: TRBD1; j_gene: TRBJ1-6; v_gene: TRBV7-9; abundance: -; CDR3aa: CASSSQGKGSPLHF; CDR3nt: TGTGCCAGCAGCTCACAGGGGAAGGGTTCACCCCTCCACTTT
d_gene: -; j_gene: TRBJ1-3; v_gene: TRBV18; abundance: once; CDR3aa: CASSPLGGGRISGNTIYF; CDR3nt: TGTGCCAGCTCACCATTAGGTGGGGGACGTATCTCTGGAAACACCATATATTTT
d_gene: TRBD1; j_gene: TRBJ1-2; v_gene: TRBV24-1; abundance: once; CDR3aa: CATSGTGSSYGYTF; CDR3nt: TGTGCCACCAGTGGGACAGGTAGTAGCTATGGCTACACCTTC
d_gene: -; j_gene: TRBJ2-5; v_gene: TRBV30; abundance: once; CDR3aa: CAWSLRLQPQETQYF; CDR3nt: TGTGCCTGGAGTTTGAGACTACAACCCCAAGAGACCCAGTACTTC
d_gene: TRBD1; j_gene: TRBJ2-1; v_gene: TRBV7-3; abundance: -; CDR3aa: CASSLMGQVANEQFF; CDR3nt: TGTGCCAGCAGCTTAATGGGACAGGTCGCCAATGAGCAGTTCTTC
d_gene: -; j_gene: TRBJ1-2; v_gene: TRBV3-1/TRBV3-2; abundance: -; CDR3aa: CASSQAGWSGYTF; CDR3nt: TGTGCCAGCAGCCAAGCGGGGTGGAGTGGCTACACCTTC
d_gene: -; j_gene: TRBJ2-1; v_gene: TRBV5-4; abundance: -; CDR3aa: CASSGRDVPSGHNEQFF; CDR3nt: TGTGCCAGCAGCGGTAGGGACGTACCATCCGGACACAATGAGCAGTTCTTC
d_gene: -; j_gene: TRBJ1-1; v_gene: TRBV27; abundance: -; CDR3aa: CASSHRTNTEAFF; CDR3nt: TGTGCCAGCAGCCACAGGACGAACACTGAAGCTTTCTTT
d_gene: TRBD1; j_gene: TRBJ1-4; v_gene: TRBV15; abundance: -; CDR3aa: CATSREGQGDEKLFF; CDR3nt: TGTGCCACCAGCAGAGAGGGACAGGGTGATGAAAAACTGTTTTTT
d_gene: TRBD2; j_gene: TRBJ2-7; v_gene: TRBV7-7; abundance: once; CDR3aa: CASSSSGGYEQYF; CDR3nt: TGTGCTAGCAGCTCGAGCGGGGGCTACGAGCAGTACTTC
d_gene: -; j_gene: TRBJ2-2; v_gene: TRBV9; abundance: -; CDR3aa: CASSDRLGELNTGELFF; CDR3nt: TGTGCCAGCAGCGATAGATTGGGGGAATTAAACACCGGGGAGCTGTTTTTT
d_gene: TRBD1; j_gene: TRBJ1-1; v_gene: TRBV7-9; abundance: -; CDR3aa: CASSPDRGGMNTEAFF; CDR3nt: TGTGCCAGCAGCCCTGACAGGGGGGGGATGAACACTGAAGCTTTCTTT
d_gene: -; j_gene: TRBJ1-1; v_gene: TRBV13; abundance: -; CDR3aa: CASSLEGEGNTEAFF; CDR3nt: TGTGCCAGCAGCTTAGAGGGGGAGGGGAACACTGAAGCTTTCTTT